The clone carrying this T cell receptor (beta chain) was observed a single time. Its antigen remains unidentified. These data are taken from a study of PD-L1 blockade in urothelial cancer. Study information: Patients, treated from 2014 onward, received atezolizumab 1,200 mg intravenously every 3 weeks. Bladder-origin urothelial cancer in males covered twenty-five of 29 patients. Study-wide results and limits: Durable-benefit patients showed greater tumor-associated blood clone expansion at 3 weeks.

Patients had locally advanced or metastatic urothelial carcinoma. The data were produced by immunoSEQ multiplex PCR, yet TCRdb's version contains in-frame clones alone and is incomplete. The table has some 15,000 clones, around 89% seen once. The CDR3 covers 14 residues. V lost 4 bases and J lost 4; bases outside the gene matches: 1. Germline lookup yields CDR1 ENHRY and CDR2 SYGVKD. This rearrangement joins TRBV10-3 to TRBJ2-2, with 9 bases lining up with TRBD1. The sequences come from PBMCs, collected around atezolizumab (anti-PD-L1) treatment. The receptor's source is a man between 70 and 80 years old with urothelial cancer. The DNA for the CDR3 is TGTGCCATCAGTGGGGACAGGGCCACCGGGGAGCTGTTTTTT. Amino acid sequence: CAISGDRATGELFF.